This T cell receptor (beta chain) stems from a study of CD4+ T cells in melanoma. Study-wide results and caveats: In melanoma, neoantigen-specific CD4+ T cells reportedly differed in differentiation state.

Only in-frame clones appear in the TCRdb table, and some are missing; sequencing was by immunoSEQ multiplex PCR. The table records some 110,000 clones, around 92% of them present only once. This clone appeared a single time. Its matching antigen is unknown. The CDR3 consists of 15 residues. V dropped 4 bases and J dropped 4 bases, with 18 bases sitting between them. Germline V gene sequence: CDR1 SGHRS, CDR2 YFSETQ. This receptor was taken from a human donor with melanoma. The chain is built from TRBV5-1 and TRBJ2-7, with D possibly matching TRBD2 (5 bases). Sequencing was carried out using peripheral blood. The CDR3 DNA sequence: TGCGCCAGCAGCCCGGGCGGACTCCTGGGGTACGAGCAGTACTTC. As protein: CASSPGGLLGYEQYF. Variable domain in full (rest from reference TRBV5-1 and TRBJ2-7): KAGVTQTPRYLIKTRGQQVTLSCSPISGHRSVSWYQQTPGQGLQFLFEYFSETQRNKGNFPGRFSGRQFSNSRSEMNVSTLELGDSALYLCASSPGGLLGYEQYFGPGTRLTVT.